This T cell receptor (beta chain) was sequenced for a study of PD-1 blockade in classical Hodgkin lymphoma. Indicated time point: cycle 4 day 1 (C4D1), after more than five weeks of nivolumab. Each and every patient relapsed after autologous stem cell transplantation, and patients got differing brentuximab vedotin exposure. Magnetic negative selection was used to purify CD4+ T cells from PBMCs that had been thawed. In the case of this clone: Its target is not known.

The table came from immunoSEQ multiplex PCR; TCRdb's copy has only in-frame clones and leaves some out. The sample records around 28,000 clones, about 88% being singletons. Findings and caveats of the study: CD4+ TCR diversity climbed significantly by C4D1, unlike CD8+ TCR diversity.

Trimming removed 7 bases from V and 5 bases from J; junction bases left unmatched: 7. The CDR3 has 14 residues. Germline CDR1 is SGHTA and CDR2 is FQGNSA. The source of this sequence is a human donor with classical Hodgkin lymphoma. Sequences were derived from CD4+ T cells from blood, sampled before the fourth cycle of nivolumab. This chain uses TRBV7-2 with TRBJ2-2; 7 bases are shared with TRBD1. The CDR3 sequence: CASKGAHPTGELFF. CDR3 in DNA: TGTGCCAGCAAGGGGGCGCATCCTACCGGGGAGCTGTTTTTT.